This T cell receptor (beta chain) was captured by sequencing in a study of OX40 agonist ivuxolimab in advanced cancers. Study-wide context: Ivuxolimab was an agonistic, fully human IgG2 monoclonal antibody directed against OX40 (CD134), a costimulatory receptor. Intravenous ivuxolimab was administered to patients every 2 weeks at six dose levels: 0.01, 0.1, 0.3, 1.5, 3 and 10 mg/kg. Patients were allowed to have had prior anti-PD-1, anti-PD-L1 or anti-CTLA-4 therapy, and about 40% of the dose-escalation patients had been treated with checkpoint inhibitors. Peripheral TCRbeta sequencing aimed to test whether ivuxolimab altered TCR sequence diversity and caused clonal T-cell expansion. In the dose-escalation cohort, approximately 83% of patients were male, and the mean age was 60 years with a range of about 23 to 79. Partial responses occurred in three dose-escalation patients: two with cutaneous melanoma and one with hepatocellular carcinoma. The paper reports the monotherapy dose-escalation portion (N of about 47 patients) of the phase I ivuxolimab trial. Of the roughly 50 dose-escalation patients, hepatocellular carcinoma was present in about 20, melanoma in about 15, renal cell carcinoma in 9 and head and neck cancer in 9.

There are 11 amino acids in the CDR3, from cysteine to phenylalanine inclusive. Kept here is only the CDR3 DNA, which spans 33 bases and is read in frame from base 1. The germline ends are 9 bases apart after V is trimmed by 3 bases and J by 8 bases. From a lookup of the germline V gene, CDR1 and CDR2 are SGHTS and YDEGEE. Genomic DNA was extracted from sorted cells for sequencing of the TCRbeta CDR3 region. The immunoSEQ Assay was used for sequencing of TCRbeta CDR3 regions. Imported from immuneACCESS, the table was reduced by TCRdb to in-frame sequences with V and J called. These copies leave out some clones; in studies compared against another copy, an unresolved V gene accounts for under half, and the cause of the remainder is not known. The sample table shows 60,000 to 80,000 clones, and more than 65% are seen once. The top ten clonotypes cover 1.5% to 2% of the sample. In the case of this clone: Its antigen has not been determined. Base qualities are not provided; no much larger clone lies one nucleotide away.

The trial excluded patients who had a history of autoimmune disease or were on systemic immunosuppression. In every dose cohort, peripheral blood was drawn for TCR sequencing at baseline, cycle 4 day 1, and cycle 7 day 1. The samples were drawn from a first-in-human, open-label, multicenter phase I dose-escalation trial of ivuxolimab. Adults with locally advanced or metastatic melanoma, renal cell carcinoma, hepatocellular carcinoma or head and neck squamous cell carcinoma were enrolled in the trial. CD4+ and CD8+ T cells were sorted separately from peripheral blood before TCR sequencing. What the research found in general, with its limitations: Antigen specificity was not determined for the clonally expanded peripheral T cells. Low levels of normalized T-cell clonal expansion were also seen in some patients who did not respond. On average, CD8+ T cells showed more expanded clones than CD4+ T cells after ivuxolimab. At doses of 0.1 to 3.0 mg/kg, clonal expansion of both CD4+ and CD8+ blood T cells was observed from baseline to week 6. In the 0.1-3.0 mg/kg groups, partial responders had among the lowest normalized peripheral clonal expansion, particularly in CD8+ T cells.

The chain joins TRBV5-8 to TRBJ2-7; no D gene can be assigned with confidence. This receptor was identified in an adult with an advanced solid tumor such as melanoma, head and neck, liver or kidney cancer. The sequenced sample was CD4+ or CD8+ T cells sorted from blood, obtained in a trial of the OX40 agonist ivuxolimab. Read as DNA, the sequence is TGTGCCAGCAGCTCAGACTTAAAGCAGTACTTC. This yields the protein CASSSDLKQYF.